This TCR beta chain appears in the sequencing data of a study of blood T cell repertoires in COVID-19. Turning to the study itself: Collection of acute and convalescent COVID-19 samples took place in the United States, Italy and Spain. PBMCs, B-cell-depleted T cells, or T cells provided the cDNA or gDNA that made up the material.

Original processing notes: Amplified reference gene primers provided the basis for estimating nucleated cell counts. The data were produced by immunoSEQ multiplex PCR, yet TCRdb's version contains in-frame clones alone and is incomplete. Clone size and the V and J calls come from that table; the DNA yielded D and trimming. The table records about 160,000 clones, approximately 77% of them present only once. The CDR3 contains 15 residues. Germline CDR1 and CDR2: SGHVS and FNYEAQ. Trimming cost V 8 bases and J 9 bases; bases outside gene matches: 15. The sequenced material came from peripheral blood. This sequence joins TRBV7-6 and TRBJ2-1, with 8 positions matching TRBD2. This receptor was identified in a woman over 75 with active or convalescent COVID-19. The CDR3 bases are TGTGCCAGCTCCTCTGTGAGAAGCGGGAGCGGTGAGCAGTTCTTC. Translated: CASSSVRSGSGEQFF.